Reported below is one TCR beta chain. There is no known antigen for this receptor. One base away there is no much larger clone; base qualities are not given. This sample is drawn from a study of blood T cell repertoires in COVID-19 (TCRdb year 2020). The study in broad terms: The collaborator samples originated in the United States, Italy and Spain and spanned the acute and convalescent phases of COVID-19. The prospective study material was composed of cDNA or gDNA derived from T cells, B-cell-depleted T cells, or PBMCs. The dataset comprised deeply sampled blood TCRbeta repertoires from subjects exposed to, actively infected with, or recovered from COVID-19. A freely available public database, intended as a resource for researchers studying the immune response to SARS-CoV-2, is where the repertoires were released. Samples were obtained from the ongoing ImmuneRACE study (first 160 participants) and from about 1,300 subjects provided by 6 global collaborators. Nearly every sample came with metadata listing a de-identified subject ID, COVID-19 status, age in years and sex. Where HLA class I and class II types were available, the types were taken from metadata supplied by the sample provider, not from assay-based typing. General study outcomes and caveats: The amount of clinical and demographic metadata varied by source and participant and was provided uncurated.

TCRbeta CDR3 regions were amplified from genomic DNA using the immunoSEQ Assay, a bias-controlled multiplex PCR. Concerning the study's data processing: The number of nucleated cells in each sample was estimated from the amplification of reference gene primers within the assay. To quantify the absolute abundance of each unique TCRbeta CDR3 rearrangement, sequence reads were collapsed and filtered. For each sample, productive Simpson clonality was calculated by taking the square root of Simpson's diversity index across productive rearrangements. The table was pulled from immuneACCESS by TCRdb, which kept in-frame rearrangements only. Such tables lose some clones; where checked, under half of the loss comes from unresolved V genes, and the rest has no known cause. V and J calls and clone size follow that table, whereas D and trimming were derived from the DNA. Recorded for this sample are about 260,000 clones; around 86% of them occurred a single time. The ten largest clones represent around 10% of the sample.

Another Seattle source contributed samples from volunteer blood donors who had recovered from COVID-19. Each collaborating institution followed its own protocols to collect whole blood in K2EDTA tubes. For TCRbeta analysis, collaborator samples were shipped as frozen whole blood, as isolated PBMCs, or as DNA extracted from either sample type. Inclusive of the bounding cysteine and phenylalanine, the CDR3 is 14 residues long. Only the CDR3 DNA is retained, 42 bases long and in frame from the first base. The specimen sequenced was peripheral blood. The sequence was collected from a man aged 35 to 55 who had recovered from COVID-19. This receptor chain uses TRBV12-2 and TRBJ1-2. TRBV12-2 is recorded as a pseudogene. The base sequence is TGTGCAAGTCGCTTAAAAAGGGAGATGGGTGGCTACACCTTC. This is translated as CASRLKREMGGYTF.